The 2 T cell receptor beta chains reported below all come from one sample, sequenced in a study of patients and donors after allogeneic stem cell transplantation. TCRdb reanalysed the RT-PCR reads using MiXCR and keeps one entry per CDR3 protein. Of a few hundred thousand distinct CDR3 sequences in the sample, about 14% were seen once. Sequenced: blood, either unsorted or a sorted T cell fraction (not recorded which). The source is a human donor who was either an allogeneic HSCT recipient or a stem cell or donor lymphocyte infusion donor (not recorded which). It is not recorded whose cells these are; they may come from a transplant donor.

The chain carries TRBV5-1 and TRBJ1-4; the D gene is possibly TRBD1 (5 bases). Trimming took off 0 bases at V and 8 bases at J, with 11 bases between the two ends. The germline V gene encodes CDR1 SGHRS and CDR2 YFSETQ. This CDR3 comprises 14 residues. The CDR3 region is CASSLGTLGEKLFF. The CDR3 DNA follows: TGCGCCAGCAGCTTGGGGACACTGGGCGAAAAACTGTTTTTT.

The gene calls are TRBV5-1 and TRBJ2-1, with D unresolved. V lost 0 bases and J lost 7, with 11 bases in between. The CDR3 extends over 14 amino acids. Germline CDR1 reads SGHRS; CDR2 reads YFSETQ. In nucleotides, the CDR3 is TGCGCCAGCAGCTTGGTACGACTGCTGAATGAGCAGTTCTTC. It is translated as CASSLVRLLNEQFF.